This TCR beta chain was documented in a study of blood T cell repertoires in COVID-19. The table came from immunoSEQ multiplex PCR; TCRdb's copy has only in-frame clones and leaves some out. Among a few hundred thousand clones listed, roughly 83% were seen once. The receptor was isolated from a woman aged 40 to 50 with acute COVID-19. Specimen: PBMCs or T cells enriched from blood (not recorded which).

CDR3 loop: CASSPRTSGASYNEQFF. CDR3 coding DNA: TGTGCCAGTAGTCCCCGGACTAGCGGGGCATCCTACAATGAGCAGTTCTTC. The chain employs TRBV19 and TRBJ2-1; 12 bases fit TRBD2. Germline CDR1 reads LNHDA; CDR2 reads SQIVND (reference sequence). This CDR3 region has 17 residues. The ends lost 5 bases at V and 1 base at J; junction bases unmatched: 6.